This T cell receptor (beta chain) was found in a study of T cells in tumors after PD-1 blockade. The table came from immunoSEQ multiplex PCR; TCRdb's copy has only in-frame clones and leaves some out. In the table there are 60,000 to 70,000 clones, roughly 70% of which are singletons. The CDR3 runs to 14 residues. V dropped 2 bases and J dropped 3; count of bases not matched to a gene: 5. This TCR derives from a human donor with basal cell carcinoma. Material: PBMCs, obtained after anti-PD-1 treatment. The J gene is TRBJ2-7, the V gene TRBV5-3, with 7 bases lining up with TRBD2. TRBV5-3 is given ORF status, its function remaining uncertain. CDR3 amino acids: CARSFGTTIYEQYF. As DNA, the CDR3 is TGTGCCAGAAGCTTTGGGACTACGATCTACGAGCAGTACTTC.